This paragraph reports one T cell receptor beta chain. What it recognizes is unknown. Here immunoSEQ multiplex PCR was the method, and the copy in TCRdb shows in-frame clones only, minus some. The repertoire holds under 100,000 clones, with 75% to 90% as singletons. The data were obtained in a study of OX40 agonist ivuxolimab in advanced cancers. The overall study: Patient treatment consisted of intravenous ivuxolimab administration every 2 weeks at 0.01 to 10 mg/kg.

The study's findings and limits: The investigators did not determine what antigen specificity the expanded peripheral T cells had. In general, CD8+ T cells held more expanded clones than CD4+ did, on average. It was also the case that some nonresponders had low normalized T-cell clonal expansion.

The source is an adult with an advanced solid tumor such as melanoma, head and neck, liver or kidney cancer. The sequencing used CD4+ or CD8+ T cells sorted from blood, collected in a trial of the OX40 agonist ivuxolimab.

The CDR3 loop reads CASSTRQGAGGYTF. DNA for the CDR3: TGTGCCAGCAGCACTCGACAGGGGGCGGGGGGCTACACCTTC. The chain combines TRBV5-4 with TRBJ1-2; 10 bases align to TRBD1. Germline-derived CDR1 and CDR2 are SGHNT and YYREEE (reference sequence). The CDR3 length is 14 residues. The V and J ends lost 4 bases and 8 bases, in that order; junction bases with no gene match: 8.